A selection of T cell receptor beta chains follows, all from one sample in a study of T cells in Graves' hyperthyroidism and ophthalmopathy. In TCRdb, the multiplex PCR reads were re-called with MiXCR into one record per CDR3 protein. The profile shows 660,000 or so distinct CDR3 sequences, about a fifth of them singletons. Input material: blood. The receptors come from a man aged 25 to 40 with Graves' ophthalmopathy. Both conserved end residues are part of each CDR3. D genes are given only for firm matches. Where a row states a size, it is once, few, many or the class of an expanded clone; other rows omit it.

size,J,V,D,CDR3,DNA
few,TRBJ2-1,TRBV7-9,NA,CASSPSARMSSYNEQFF,TGTGCCAGCAGCCCCTCCGCGAGGATGAGCTCCTACAATGAGCAGTTCTTC
many,TRBJ1-2,TRBV7-2,NA,CASSTNTGVDYGYTF,TGTGCCAGCAGCACCAACACGGGGGTCGACTATGGCTACACCTTC
many,TRBJ2-1,TRBV11-2,TRBD1,CASSLVTGDGDEQFF,TGTGCCAGCAGCTTAGTCACAGGGGACGGTGATGAGCAGTTCTTC
few,TRBJ1-4,TRBV12-3/TRBV12-4,NA,CASSLLGAREKLFF,TGTGCCAGCAGTTTATTGGGGGCGCGTGAAAAACTGTTTTTT
few,TRBJ2-3,TRBV2,TRBD1,CASSEKGQGFPDTQYF,TGTGCCAGCAGTGAAAAGGGACAGGGCTTTCCAGATACGCAGTATTTT
few,TRBJ2-3,TRBV15,TRBD2,CATSREGTSGSARDTQYF,TGTGCCACCAGCAGAGAGGGGACTAGCGGGAGTGCGCGAGATACGCAGTATTTT
few,TRBJ2-7,TRBV4-1,NA,CASSQILDSSYEQYF,TGCGCCAGCAGCCAGATACTAGACTCCTCCTACGAGCAGTACTTC
many,TRBJ2-5,TRBV7-8,TRBD1,CASSPSPQGARETQYF,TGTGCCAGCAGCCCCAGCCCACAGGGGGCAAGAGAGACCCAGTACTTC
NA,TRBJ1-5,TRBV11-3,TRBD1,CASSLTHRGDQPQHF,TGTGCCAGCAGCTTGACGCACAGGGGAGATCAGCCCCAGCATTTT
many,TRBJ2-3,TRBV6-2/TRBV6-3,NA,CASSYGSSTDTQYF,TGTGCCAGCAGTTATGGGTCGAGCACAGATACGCAGTATTTT
many,TRBJ2-1,TRBV11-2,NA,CASSQTGSSYNEQFF,TGTGCCAGCAGCCAGACGGGATCCTCCTACAATGAGCAGTTCTTC
many,TRBJ2-2,TRBV28,TRBD2,CASRKLAGGGGELFF,TGTGCCAGCAGGAAACTAGCGGGAGGTGGCGGGGAGCTGTTTTTT
NA,TRBJ1-1,TRBV7-9,NA,CASCNNMITEAFF,TGTGCCAGCTGCAATAACATGATCACTGAAGCTTTCTTT
many,TRBJ2-1,TRBV6-2/TRBV6-3,NA,CASSSNYNEQFF,TGTGCCAGCAGTTCCAATTACAATGAGCAGTTCTTC
NA,TRBJ2-1,TRBV12-3/TRBV12-4,TRBD2,CASTDPGGDKYNEQFF,TGTGCCAGCACCGATCCGGGGGGGGACAAATACAATGAGCAGTTCTTC